Each of the 27 T cell receptor beta chains below was sequenced from the same sample in a study of T cells in Graves' hyperthyroidism and ophthalmopathy. Authors of the study amplified TCR beta CDR3 regions from RNA transcripts. HTBI primers were the set used in a first-round RT-PCR of the TCR CDR3. Using its own MiXCR run on the multiplex PCR reads, TCRdb lists one record per CDR3 protein. The data contain around 340,000 distinct CDR3 sequences, 17% of them singletons. The sample taken for sequencing was blood. The receptors come from a woman in her twenties or thirties with Graves' hyperthyroidism that later progressed to Graves' ophthalmopathy.

In this sample, this clonotype turned up many times. V and J are TRBV4-1 and TRBJ2-1; D might be TRBD1 or TRBD2, each matching 5 bases. Trimming stripped 0 bases from V and 9 bases from J, with 15 bases between. The CDR3 length is 15 residues. Germline V gene lookup returns CDR1 MGHRA and CDR2 YSYEKL. The DNA for the CDR3 is TGCGCCAGCAGCCAAGATAGGAGTCCAGGGAGTGAGCAGTTCTTC. It yields the protein CASSQDRSPGSEQFF.

This clonotype was recorded many times. The chain links TRBV3-1 to TRBJ2-3; no clear D. Germline V gene sequence: CDR1 LGHDT, CDR2 YNNKEL (reference sequence). Trimming took off 0 bases at V and 0 bases at J, with 7 bases between the two ends. The CDR3 length is 15 residues. CDR3 coding DNA: TGTGCCAGCAGCCAAGAAACGTCTAGCACAGATACGCAGTATTTT. Its translation: CASSQETSSTDTQYF.

At least ten counts were recorded for this clonotype. The chain recombines TRBV29-1 with TRBJ1-2; 10 bases match TRBD1. CDR1 and CDR2 from the germline V gene are SQVTM and ANQGSEA. The ends lost 0 bases at V and 5 bases at J; junction bases unmatched: 9. This CDR3 region has 16 residues. The CDR3 loop is CSVEDRTRTGGYGYTF. Here the CDR3 DNA reads TGCAGCGTTGAAGACCGGACGAGGACAGGGGGTTATGGCTACACCTTC.

This clonotype was recorded many times. This chain joins TRBV20-1 and TRBJ2-2; 7 nucleotides align to TRBD1. Germline loops: CDR1 DFQATT, CDR2 SNEGSKA (reference sequence). The CDR3 runs to 14 residues. Germline trimming cut 6 bases from V and 1 base from J; bases unmatched to any gene: 5. The CDR3 loop is CSAKGQWNTGELFF. The CDR3 nucleotides read TGCAGTGCCAAGGGACAGTGGAACACCGGGGAGCTGTTTTTT.

The chain combines TRBV12-3 or TRBV12-4 with TRBJ2-3, with D possibly being TRBD1 (6 bases). CDR3 length: 19 amino acids. Trimming pared 6 bases from V and 2 bases from J, leaving 27 bases between. CDR3 sequence (DNA): TGTGCCAGCAGCCCTCAGGGGACGGTTGACGCAGGATTCACAGATACGCAGTATTTT. It translates to CASSPQGTVDAGFTDTQYF.

The chain couples TRBV11-1 to TRBJ2-7, with D perhaps TRBD1 (6 bases). Germline assignment: CDR1 SGHAT and CDR2 FQDESV (reference sequence). The CDR3 covers 16 residues. The ends were cut back, 5 bases at V and 2 bases at J, with 19 bases in the middle. In DNA, the CDR3 is TGTGCCAGCAGCGACCCCAACACAGGGTCGGCCTACGAGCAGTACTTC. It encodes CASSDPNTGSAYEQYF.

There are many counts of this clonotype. The rearrangement joins TRBV2 to TRBJ1-2, with a possible D match to TRBD1 (6 bases). This CDR3 is 16 amino acids long. The germline CDR1 and CDR2 sequences are SNHLY and FYNNEI. The ends were cut back, 8 bases at V and 4 bases at J, with 23 bases in the middle. CDR3 coding DNA: TGTGCCAGCGGGGCTACCTACAGGGTCCCACGCTATGGCTACACCTTC. Its protein is CASGATYRVPRYGYTF.

With regard to this clonotype: A much larger clone differs by one base, so this may be a read error. Here the CDR3 omits its conserved ending phenylalanine or tryptophan, so a read error is the likely source. This chain joins TRBV13 and TRBJ2-5, with D hard to call. The CDR3 is made up of 12 amino acids. Trimming shortened V by 5 bases and J by 5 bases, and 9 bases separated the two germline ends. Germline values: CDR1 PRHDT, CDR2 FYEKMQ (reference sequence). CDR3 bases: TGTGCCAGCAGCCGGCTTCCGGAGACCCAGTACCTC. Translated: CASSRLPETQYL.

The chain carries TRBV7-2 and TRBJ2-2; D is uncertain. In germline, CDR1 is SGHTA, CDR2 FQGNSA. There are 16 residues in the CDR3. Trimming took off 5 bases at V and 6 bases at J, with 19 bases between the two ends. CDR3 nucleotides: TGTGCCAGCAGCCCATTGTACGAGGATAACCCCGGGGAGCTGTTTTTT. It yields the protein CASSPLYEDNPGELFF.

This clonotype was seen at least ten times. The chain employs TRBV7-9 and TRBJ1-4; D unresolved. Germline CDR1 reads SEHNR; CDR2 reads FQNEAQ (reference sequence). V gave up 4 bases and J gave up 3 bases, with 9 bases separating them. The length of the CDR3 is 14 residues. CDR3 amino acids: CASSYGVPNEKLFF. In DNA, the CDR3 is TGTGCCAGCAGCTATGGGGTCCCTAATGAAAAACTGTTTTTT.

As concerns this clonotype: A much larger clonotype is one base distant, so this may be a read error. The chain has TRBV6-1 and TRBJ2-1, with TRBD2 matching over 8 bases. The CDR3 loop spans 16 amino acids. V gave up 4 bases and J gave up 2 bases; unmatched junction bases: 7. CDR1 is MNHNS and CDR2 is SASEGT in the germline V gene. The CDR3 DNA is TGTGCCAGCAGTGTTCCAAGCGGGAGAGCCTACAATGAGCAGTTCTTC. Residues: CASSVPSGRAYNEQFF.

In this sample, this clonotype turned up many times. The chain recombines TRBV3-1 with TRBJ2-7; a weak D match, TRBD2 (6 bases). The CDR3 is made up of 13 amino acids. CDR1 and CDR2 from the germline V gene are LGHDT and YNNKEL (reference sequence). V was clipped by 3 bases and J by 5 bases, with 11 bases between them. CDR3 DNA sequence: TGTGCCAGCAGCCATTTGACGGGGGACGAGCAGTACTTC. Translating it yields CASSHLTGDEQYF.

The sample holds many counts of this clonotype. The rearrangement joins TRBV4-1 to TRBJ1-1; D is unclear. The V gene's germline CDR1 is MGHRA and CDR2 YSYEKL. With 2 bases removed from V and 3 bases from J, the gap between germline ends came to 13 bases. There are 15 residues in the CDR3. CDR3 nucleotides: TGCGCCAGCAGCCAACTGAGATCTGCGCACACTGAAGCTTTCTTT. It specifies CASSQLRSAHTEAFF.

The chain is built from TRBV4-2 and TRBJ2-3; 10 nucleotides match TRBD2. Trimming took 3 bases from V and 5 from J; bases not matched to a gene: 11. This CDR3 is built from 17 residues. Germline V lookup: CDR1 LGHNA, CDR2 YNFKEQ. CDR3 sequence (DNA): TGTGCCAGCAGCCAGGGAGCGGGAGGGCCGACATTAGATACGCAGTATTTT. Its translation is CASSQGAGGPTLDTQYF.

This clonotype was observed at least ten times. The chain combines TRBV15 with TRBJ1-2; D not certain. The V gene's germline CDR1 is LNHNV and CDR2 YYDKDF (reference sequence). V dropped 4 bases and J dropped 3 bases, with 18 bases sitting between them. There are 16 residues in the CDR3. Here the CDR3 DNA reads TGTGCCACCAGCAAGAGTAGGAGGTGGGAGGACTATGGCTACACCTTC. This sequence encodes CATSKSRRWEDYGYTF.

The rearrangement links TRBV7-9 to TRBJ1-4; 9 bases align to TRBD1. The J segment lost 5 bases and the V segment lost 8 bases, leaving 9 bases of the junction unmatched. This CDR3 spans 15 amino acids. The germline V gene has CDR1 SEHNR and CDR2 FQNEAQ (reference sequence). CDR3 sequence: CASCPGQGRNEKLFF. CDR3 in DNA: TGTGCCAGCTGCCCGGGACAGGGACGAAATGAAAAACTGTTTTTT.

This clonotype has more than one count but fewer than ten. The CDR3 sequence is CASAESNPSTDTQYF. DNA for the CDR3: TGTGCCAGTGCGGAAAGCAACCCTAGCACAGATACGCAGTATTTT. V is TRBV28 and J is TRBJ2-3, with unresolved D. Germline V gene sequence: CDR1 MDHEN, CDR2 SYDVKM. The germline V and J ends were trimmed by 9 bases and 0 bases, with 16 bases remaining between them. This CDR3 is 15 amino acids long. The full variable domain, rest sourced from reference TRBV28 and TRBJ2-3, is DVKVTQSSRYLVKRTGEKVFLECVQDMDHENMFWYRQDPGLGLRLIYFSYDVKMKEKGDIPEGYSVSREKKERFSLILESASTNQTSMYLCASAESNPSTDTQYFGPGTRLTVL.

The chain carries TRBV29-1 and TRBJ2-2, with TRBD2 as a possible D gene (5 bases). The V end lost 3 bases, the J end lost 13 bases, and 12 bases lay between the germline ends. The CDR3 sequence is 11 residues long. From germline, CDR1 is SQVTM and CDR2 ANQGSEA. The CDR3 is CSVESGIGLFF. The CDR3 DNA follows: TGCAGCGTTGAGTCCGGGATAGGGCTGTTTTTT.

This clonotype was picked up many times. The chain joins TRBV28 to TRBJ1-4; 9 nucleotides line up with TRBD1. Germline trimming cut 6 bases from V and 4 bases from J; bases unmatched to any gene: 3. Germline V gives CDR1 MDHEN, CDR2 SYDVKM. This CDR3 spans 14 amino acids. The chain's CDR3 is CASRETGGNEKLFF. CDR3 DNA: TGTGCCAGCAGAGAGACAGGGGGTAATGAAAAACTGTTTTTT. Together with reference TRBV28 and TRBJ1-4, the CDR3 gives the full variable domain: DVKVTQSSRYLVKRTGEKVFLECVQDMDHENMFWYRQDPGLGLRLIYFSYDVKMKEKGDIPEGYSVSREKKERFSLILESASTNQTSMYLCASRETGGNEKLFFGSGTQLSVL.

This clonotype was counted a few times. The V and J genes are TRBV28 and TRBJ2-2; perhaps TRBD2 as D (6 bases). V was trimmed by 10 bases and J by 2 bases, leaving 14 bases between them. The CDR3 has 14 residues. Germline CDR1 is MDHEN and CDR2 is SYDVKM. The CDR3 region is CATTASANTGELFF. The DNA of the CDR3 is TGTGCCACCACTGCTAGCGCTAACACCGGGGAGCTGTTTTTT.

This clonotype was seen at least ten times. This chain joins TRBV7-8 and TRBJ2-7, with 8 bases matching TRBD1. From germline, CDR1 is SGHVS and CDR2 FQNEAQ. Trimming cost V 3 bases and J 4 bases; bases outside gene matches: 5. The CDR3 has 14 residues. The CDR3 DNA follows: TGTGCCAGCAGCTTTTTCCAGGGGGCTTACGAGCAGTACTTC. This sequence encodes CASSFFQGAYEQYF. Filled out from reference TRBV7-8 and TRBJ2-7, the complete variable domain reads GAGVSQSPRYKVAKRGQDVALRCDPISGHVSLFWYQQALGQGPEFLTYFQNEAQLDKSGLPSDRFFAERPEGSVSTLKIQRTQQEDSAVYLCASSFFQGAYEQYFGPGTRLTVT.

This clonotype appeared many times. V usage is TRBV5-1 and J usage is TRBJ2-7, with D possibly TRBD2 on 5 matching bases. V dropped 0 bases and J dropped 2 bases, with 12 bases sitting between them. Germline assignment: CDR1 SGHRS and CDR2 YFSETQ. CDR3 length: 15 amino acids. The CDR3 nucleotides are TGCGCCAGCAGCTTGGATCCGGGAAGAACCTACGAGCAGTACTTC. It is translated as CASSLDPGRTYEQYF.

This clonotype was counted between two and nine times. The chain carries TRBV4-1 and TRBJ2-7; D may be TRBD2 (6 bases). Germline V gene sequence: CDR1 MGHRA, CDR2 YSYEKL. V was shortened by 4 bases and J by 1 base, with 14 bases between the two germline ends. This CDR3 comprises 15 residues. CDR3 DNA sequence: TGCGCCAGCAGCCCACTGGACGGGGGTTCCTACGAGCAGTACTTC. Its translation is CASSPLDGGSYEQYF.

DNA of the CDR3: TGTGCCAGTAGTTTCTCCGGGACAGGGGGCCTTGAGCAGTTCTTC. Translated, it gives CASSFSGTGGLEQFF. The genes are TRBV19 and TRBJ2-1, with 12 bases aligning to TRBD1. V lost 5 bases to trimming and J lost 9 bases; unmatched junction nucleotides: 8. The CDR3 covers 15 residues. Germline V gene lookup returns CDR1 LNHDA and CDR2 SQIVND (reference sequence).

The V gene is TRBV20-1, the J gene TRBJ2-2, with TRBD1 matching 8 bases. The germline CDR1 and CDR2 sequences are DFQATT and SNEGSKA (reference sequence). With 0 bases clipped from V and 7 bases from J, the junction kept 10 bases outside the gene matches. This CDR3 has 16 amino acids. CDR3 loop: CSARDPGRGLIGELFF. The CDR3 DNA follows: TGCAGTGCTAGAGATCCGGGCAGGGGGCTAATCGGGGAGCTGTTTTTT.

This clonotype occurred many times. The V gene is TRBV20-1, the J gene TRBJ2-1; the match to TRBD2 covers 7 bases. The CDR3 loop spans 14 amino acids. V dropped 3 bases and J dropped 2; count of bases not matched to a gene: 4. Germline lookup yields CDR1 DFQATT and CDR2 SNEGSKA (reference sequence). CDR3 loop: CSASRAGPYNEQFF. CDR3 bases: TGCAGTGCTAGCCGAGCGGGACCCTACAATGAGCAGTTCTTC.

The chain has TRBV5-4 and TRBJ2-5, with a weak D call TRBD2 (6 bases). Germline V lookup: CDR1 SGHNT, CDR2 YYREEE (reference sequence). Trimming removed 6 bases at V and 3 bases at J, with 21 bases between. The CDR3 consists of 16 residues. DNA for the CDR3: TGTGCCAGCAACGCCCCGCGGGGAGGATGGGAAGAGACCCAGTACTTC. Its translation is CASNAPRGGWEETQYF.